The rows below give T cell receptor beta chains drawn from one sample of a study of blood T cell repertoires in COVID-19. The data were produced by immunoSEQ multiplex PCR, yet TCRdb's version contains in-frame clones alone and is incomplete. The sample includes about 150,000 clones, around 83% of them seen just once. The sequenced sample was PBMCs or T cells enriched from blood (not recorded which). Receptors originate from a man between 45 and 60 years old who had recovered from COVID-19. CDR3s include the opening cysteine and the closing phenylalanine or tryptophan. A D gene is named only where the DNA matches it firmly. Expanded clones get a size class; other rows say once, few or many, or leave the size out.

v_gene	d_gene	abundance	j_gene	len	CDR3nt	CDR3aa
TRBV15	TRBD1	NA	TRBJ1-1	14	TGTGCCACCAGCTTGACAGGGATAGACACTGAAGCTTTCTTT	CATSLTGIDTEAFF
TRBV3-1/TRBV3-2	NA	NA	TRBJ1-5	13	TGTGCCAGCAGCCAGACACGTAATCAGCCCCAGCATTTT	CASSQTRNQPQHF
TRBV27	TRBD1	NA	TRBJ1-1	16	TGTGCCAGCATCTCTCCCGGGCTTGGACAGGGTGCCGAAGCTTTCTTT	CASISPGLGQGAEAFF
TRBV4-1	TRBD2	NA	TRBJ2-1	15	TGCGCCAGCAGCCCTGGGACTAGCGGGGGAGGTGAGCAGTTCTTC	CASSPGTSGGGEQFF
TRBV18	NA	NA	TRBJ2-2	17	TGTGCCAGCTCACTCCTCCCCAAACAGGGAAACACCGGGGAGCTGTTTTTT	CASSLLPKQGNTGELFF
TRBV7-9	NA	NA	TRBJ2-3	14	TGTGCCAGCAGCTTCAGTCACAACACAGATACGCAGTATTTT	CASSFSHNTDTQYF
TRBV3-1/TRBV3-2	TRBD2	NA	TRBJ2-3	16	TGTGCCAGCAGCCAATGGCTAGCGGCTAGCACAGATACGCAGTATTTT	CASSQWLAASTDTQYF
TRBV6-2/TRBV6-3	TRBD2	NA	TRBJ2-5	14	TGTGCCAGCAGTAGGCTAGCGGGGGGAGAGACCCAGTACTTC	CASSRLAGGETQYF
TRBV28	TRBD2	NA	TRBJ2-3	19	TGTGCCAGCAGTTTAATCCCGGCTAGCGGGGGCCTCAGCACAGATACGCAGTATTTT	CASSLIPASGGLSTDTQYF
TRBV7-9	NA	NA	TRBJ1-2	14	TGTGCCAGCAGCGGCGAGGGAGTTAACTATGGCTACACCTTC	CASSGEGVNYGYTF
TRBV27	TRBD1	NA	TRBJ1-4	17	TGTGCCAGCAGACTGAACGGACAGGGGGCAACTAATGAAAAACTGTTTTTT	CASRLNGQGATNEKLFF
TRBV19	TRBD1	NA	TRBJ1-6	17	TGTGCCAGTAGTCCCGGACGACAGGGCGCCTATAATTCACCCCTCCACTTT	CASSPGRQGAYNSPLHF
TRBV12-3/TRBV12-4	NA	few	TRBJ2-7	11	TGTGCCAGCAGTTCTACCTACGAGCAGTACTTC	CASSSTYEQYF
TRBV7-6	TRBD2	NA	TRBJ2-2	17	TGTGCCAGCAGCTTAGGGGCGGGGGGCGCGAACACCGGGGAGCTGTTTTTT	CASSLGAGGANTGELFF
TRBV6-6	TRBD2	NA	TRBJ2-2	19	TGTGCCAGCAGCTCCAGACTAGCGGGGGGCCCCTCGAACACCGGGGAGCTGTTTTTT	CASSSRLAGGPSNTGELFF
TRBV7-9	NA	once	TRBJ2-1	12	TGTGCCAGCAGCCCCCAGGGGCCAGAGCAGTTCTTC	CASSPQGPEQFF
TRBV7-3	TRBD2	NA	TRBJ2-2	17	TGTGCCAGCAGCGTCGGACCACTAGCGGGGGGACCCGGGGAGCTGTTTTTT	CASSVGPLAGGPGELFF
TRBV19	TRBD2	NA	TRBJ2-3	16	TGTGCCAGTAGTACAAAAGTAGCGGGGGACTCAGATACGCAGTATTTT	CASSTKVAGDSDTQYF
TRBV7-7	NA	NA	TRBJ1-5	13	TGTGCTAGCAGCCTCGGGTGGGAGCAGCCCCAGCATTTT	CASSLGWEQPQHF
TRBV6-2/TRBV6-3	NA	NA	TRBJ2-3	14	TGTGCCAGCAGTTACCTGAGTAACACAGATACGCAGTATTTT	CASSYLSNTDTQYF
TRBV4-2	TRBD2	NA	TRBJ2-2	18	TGTGCCAGCAGCCCCTTGACTAGCGGGGGAACAAACACCGGGGAGCTGTTTTTT	CASSPLTSGGTNTGELFF
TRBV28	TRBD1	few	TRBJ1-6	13	TGTGCCAGCAGTCGACAGGGAGTCTCGCCCCTCCACTTT	CASSRQGVSPLHF
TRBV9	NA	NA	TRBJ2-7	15	TGTGCCAGCAGCGCTCTCCCCGGGGTTACCTACGAGCAGTACTTC	CASSALPGVTYEQYF
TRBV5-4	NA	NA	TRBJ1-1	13	TGTGCCAGCAGCCCGAACAGGAACACTGAAGCTTTCTTT	CASSPNRNTEAFF
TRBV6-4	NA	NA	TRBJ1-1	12	TGTGCCAGCAGCCCAGGGCGGGGTGAAGCTTTCTTT	CASSPGRGEAFF
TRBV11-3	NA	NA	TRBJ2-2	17	TGTGCCAGCAGCTTAGATCCGGCAGGGGGGAGCACCGGGGAGCTGTTTTTT	CASSLDPAGGSTGELFF
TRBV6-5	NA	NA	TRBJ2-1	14	TGTGCCAGCAGTTACTCTCGGGTTTACAATGAGCAGTTCTTC	CASSYSRVYNEQFF
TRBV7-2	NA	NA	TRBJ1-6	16	TGTGCCAGCAGCTATCTGACGGCAGGGAATAATTCACCCCTCCACTTT	CASSYLTAGNNSPLHF
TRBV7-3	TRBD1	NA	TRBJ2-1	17	TGTGCCAGCAGCTTAATAGGACAGGCTAGCTCCTACAATGAGCAGTTCTTC	CASSLIGQASSYNEQFF
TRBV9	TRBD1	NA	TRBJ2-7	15	TGTGCCAGCAGCGCCACCGGGACAGCCTCCTACGAGCAGTACTTC	CASSATGTASYEQYF
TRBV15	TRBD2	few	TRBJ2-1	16	TGTGCCACCAGCAGAGAGACTAGCGGGGGATACAATGAGCAGTTCTTC	CATSRETSGGYNEQFF
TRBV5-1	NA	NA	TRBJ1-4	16	TGCGCCAGCAGCTTGGTGTTACAGGGACCTAATGAAAAACTGTTTTTT	CASSLVLQGPNEKLFF
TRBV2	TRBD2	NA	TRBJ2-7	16	TGTGCCAGCAGTGAGCTTGGGCTAGCGGGAATAGGCGAGCAGTACTTC	CASSELGLAGIGEQYF
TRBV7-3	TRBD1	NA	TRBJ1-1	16	TGTGCCAGCAGGGCTAGATCCGGGACAGGGAACACTGAAGCTTTCTTT	CASRARSGTGNTEAFF
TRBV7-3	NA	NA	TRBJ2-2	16	TGTGCCAGCAGCAGATCTGACGGGGCGAACACCGGGGAGCTGTTTTTT	CASSRSDGANTGELFF
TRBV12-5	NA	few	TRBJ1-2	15	TGTGCTAGTGGTGAGGGGTCCGGGGAGGCCTATGGCTACACCTTC	CASGEGSGEAYGYTF
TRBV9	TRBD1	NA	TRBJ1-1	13	TGTGCCACGTCGACAGGGGGACTGACTGAAGCTTTCTTT	CATSTGGLTEAFF
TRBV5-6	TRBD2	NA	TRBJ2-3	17	TGTGCCAGCAGCTCCAACCTACTAGCGGGCTACACAGATACGCAGTATTTT	CASSSNLLAGYTDTQYF
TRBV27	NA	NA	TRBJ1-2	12	TGTGCCAGCAGTTCGTACAGGAATGGCTACACCTTC	CASSSYRNGYTF
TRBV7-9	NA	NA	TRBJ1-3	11	TGTGCCAGCAGCCCCGGGAACACCATATATTTT	CASSPGNTIYF
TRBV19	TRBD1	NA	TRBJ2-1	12	TGTGCCAGTGGAACAGGGGCTAATGAGCAGTTCTTC	CASGTGANEQFF
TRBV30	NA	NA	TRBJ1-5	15	TGTGCCTGGAGCCTCCTACAGGATAGCAATCAGCCCCAGCATTTT	CAWSLLQDSNQPQHF
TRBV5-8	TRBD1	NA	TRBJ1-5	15	TGTGCCAGCAGCCCCGGACAGGGAAAAAATCAGCCCCAGCATTTT	CASSPGQGKNQPQHF
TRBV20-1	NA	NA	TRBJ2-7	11	TGCAGTGCTAGACTAATACACGAGCAGTACTTC	CSARLIHEQYF
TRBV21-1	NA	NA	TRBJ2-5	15	TGTGCCAGCAGCAAAGGAAACAGGGGTGGGGAGACCCAGTACTTC	CASSKGNRGGETQYF
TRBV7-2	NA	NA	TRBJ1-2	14	TGTGCCAGCAGCTTAGGCAGGGCCCGCTATGGCTACACCTTC	CASSLGRARYGYTF
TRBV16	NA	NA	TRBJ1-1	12	TGTGCCAGCAGCCGACCCGACAGGGAAGCTTTCTTT	CASSRPDREAFF